This entry describes one TCR beta chain. What it binds is unknown. The sample originates from a study of blood T cells in healthy people across ages. Study-wide points: Across samples, TCR beta diversity tracked strongly with naive T cell percentage.

The use of a sample-barcoded 5' primer and a J-beta primer mix characterized a second PCR of about 7 to 12 cycles. Carrying 12 random nucleotides, a template-switch adaptor labeled each individual cDNA molecule. Sequencing recovered at least 2.5 million CDR3-containing paired-end reads from each sample. TCRdb used MiXCR to reprocess the 5' RACE reads, holding one entry per CDR3 protein. The data show 1,300,000 or so distinct CDR3 sequences, around 59% seen once. CDR1 and CDR2 from the germline V gene are MNHEY and SMNVEV (reference sequence). The CDR3 contains 15 residues. The receptor was derived from a young man in good health. The V gene is TRBV27, the J gene TRBJ2-7, with D unresolved. The J call could be wrong; TRBJ2-5 is a better fit for the DNA end. Material for sequencing was blood. CDR3 sequence (DNA): TGTGCCAGCAAAATGAAGGGTGGGCTCCAAGAGACCCAGTACTTC. Translated: CASKMKGGLQETQYF.